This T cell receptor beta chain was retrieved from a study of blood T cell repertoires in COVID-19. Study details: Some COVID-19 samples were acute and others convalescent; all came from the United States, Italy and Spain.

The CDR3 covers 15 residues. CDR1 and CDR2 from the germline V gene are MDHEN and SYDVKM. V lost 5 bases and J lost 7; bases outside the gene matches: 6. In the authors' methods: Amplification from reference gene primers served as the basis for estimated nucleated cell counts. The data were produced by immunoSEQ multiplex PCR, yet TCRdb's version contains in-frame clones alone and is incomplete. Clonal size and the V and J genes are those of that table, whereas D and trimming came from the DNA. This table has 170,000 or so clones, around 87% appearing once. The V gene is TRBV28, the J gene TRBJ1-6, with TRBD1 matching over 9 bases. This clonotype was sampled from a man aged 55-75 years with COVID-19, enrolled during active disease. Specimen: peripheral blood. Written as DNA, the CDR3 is TGTGCCAGCAGTAGGGGACAGGGAGGGAATTCACCCCTCCACTTT. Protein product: CASSRGQGGNSPLHF.